The entry below describes one TCR beta chain. Its antigen is undetermined. The data were obtained in a study of identifying expanded T cells in peripheral blood. Notes on the study in general: Over approximately two and four weeks, about 15 and 19 clones changed, versus around 1.3 between replicates. Across healthy donors, higher total template counts meant significantly greater two-week count variance.

No infections or other immune events were documented during collection. The CDR3 sequence is 12 residues long. V was cut by 0 bases and J by 7 bases, with 8 bases left in between. Germline-derived CDR1 and CDR2 are SGDLS and YYNGEE. The repertoire was sequenced with immunoSEQ multiplex PCR; TCRdb's copy has only in-frame clones and lacks some. This sample has approximately 57,000 clones, with approximately 89% found just once. The receptor's source is a person aged 18 to 75 in good health. The specimen sequenced was blood. The rearrangement uses TRBV9 and TRBJ2-7; D unclear. CDR3 protein: CASSVVGGEQYF. The CDR3 DNA sequence: TGTGCCAGCAGCGTAGTGGGTGGGGAGCAGTACTTC.